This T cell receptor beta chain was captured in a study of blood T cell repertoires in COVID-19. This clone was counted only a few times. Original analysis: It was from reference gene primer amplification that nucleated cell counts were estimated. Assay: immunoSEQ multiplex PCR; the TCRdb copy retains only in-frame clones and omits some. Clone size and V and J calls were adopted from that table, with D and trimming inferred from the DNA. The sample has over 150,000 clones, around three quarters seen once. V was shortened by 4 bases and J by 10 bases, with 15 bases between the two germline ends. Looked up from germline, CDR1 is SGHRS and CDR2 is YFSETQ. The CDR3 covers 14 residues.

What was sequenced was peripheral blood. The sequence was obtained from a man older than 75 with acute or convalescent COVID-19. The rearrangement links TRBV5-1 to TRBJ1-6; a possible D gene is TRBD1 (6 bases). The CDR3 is CASSDGTQGSPLHF. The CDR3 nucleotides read TGCGCCAGCAGCGACGGGACCCAGGGGTCACCCCTCCACTTT.